This TCR beta chain comes out of a study of CD8+ T cells in alopecia areata. Whole-study findings and limits: Within the top 100, expanded CD8+ clones significantly decreased with tofacitinib, as did scalp clonality.

Treatment: oral pan-JAK inhibitor, 5-10 mg twice daily. Points on this clone: No antigen is known for it.

Germline CDR1 is MNHEY and CDR2 is SMNVEV (reference sequence). The CDR3 is 12 amino acids. V was pared by 10 bases and J by 5 bases, with 4 bases of the junction left unmatched. RNA was extracted and reverse transcribed into cDNA as the sequencing template. Profiled with immunoSEQ multiplex PCR; TCRdb holds only in-frame clones, not every one. The data hold around 140,000 clones, with about 88% observed a single time. Sequencing used CD8+ T cells sorted from blood, obtained at week 4, from a patient treated with tofacitinib. The TCR originated in a human donor with alopecia areata. V is TRBV27 and J is TRBJ2-1; the match to TRBD1 covers 8 bases. The CDR3 spells CATGQGNNEQFF. CDR3 sequence (DNA): TGTGCCACTGGACAGGGCAACAATGAGCAGTTCTTC.